Sequencing of this TCR beta chain was carried out in a study of graft-versus-host responses after intestinal transplantation. The overall study: Anti-thymocyte globulin induction was given to all recipients, followed by tacrolimus and steroids for around three years. Study-wide results and caveats: Circulating GvH clone levels at their peak were associated with HvG declines (early post-transplant). GvH clones detected in recipient marrow included some appearing first in ileum or blood. High graft-versus-host to host-versus-graft clonal ratios were seen in allografts of patients with graft-donor T cell macrochimerism.

As regards this clone: Its cognate antigen is unknown.

V was pared by 4 bases and J by 3 bases, with 10 bases between. The CDR3 sequence is 13 residues long. The V gene's germline CDR1 is SGHRS and CDR2 YFSETQ. Profiled with immunoSEQ multiplex PCR; TCRdb holds only in-frame clones, not every one. Of roughly 40,000 clones listed, approximately 93% are singletons. This chain links TRBV5-1 with TRBJ1-2, with D maybe TRBD1 (6 bases). The material was PBMCs, obtained 700 to 850 days after intestinal transplantation. This TCR came from a human patient who received an intestinal transplant, so some T cells may come from the graft donor. The DNA for the CDR3 is TGCGCCAGCAGCGTACAGGGTGACTATGGCTACACCTTC. Translated, it gives CASSVQGDYGYTF.